The rows below give T cell receptor beta chains drawn from one sample of a study of blood T cells in healthy people across ages. TCRdb passed the 5' RACE reads through MiXCR, listing each CDR3 protein once. The sample has about 900,000 distinct CDR3 sequences, 62% seen once. The sequenced material came from blood. These receptors originate from a man aged 30 to 45 in good health. Each CDR3 is given with its conserved first and last residue. The D gene is left open where the match is weak. Some rows mark clone size as missing; the rest say once, few, many or name a class of expanded clone.

CDR3 protein: CASSPGDIGNEQFF
CDR3 DNA: TGTGCCAGCAGTCCAGGGGACATCGGCAATGAGCAGTTCTTC
clone size: NA
D gene: NA
J gene: TRBJ2-1
V gene: TRBV12-3/TRBV12-4

CDR3 protein: CATSGRGYHEQYF
CDR3 DNA: TGTGCCACCAGCGGCAGGGGGTACCACGAGCAGTACTTC
clone size: once
D gene: TRBD1
J gene: TRBJ2-7
V gene: TRBV15

CDR3 protein: CASSLRTSGGETQYF
CDR3 DNA: TGTGCCAGCAGCCTCCGGACTAGCGGGGGTGAGACCCAGTACTTC
clone size: few
D gene: TRBD2
J gene: TRBJ2-5
V gene: TRBV3-1

CDR3 protein: CASSFSGSNTGELFF
CDR3 DNA: TGTGCCAGCAGTTTTAGCGGGTCGAACACCGGGGAGCTGTTTTTT
clone size: NA
D gene: TRBD2
J gene: TRBJ2-2
V gene: TRBV12-3/TRBV12-4

CDR3 protein: CAISEVGLSTGELFF
CDR3 DNA: TGTGCCATCAGTGAGGTGGGGTTAAGCACCGGGGAGCTGTTTTTT
clone size: NA
D gene: NA
J gene: TRBJ2-2
V gene: TRBV10-3

CDR3 protein: CASSDRLGSVGNSPLHF
CDR3 DNA: TGTGCCAGCAGCGACCGGCTTGGGAGTGTGGGGAATTCACCCCTCCACTTT
clone size: few
D gene: NA
J gene: TRBJ1-6
V gene: TRBV9

CDR3 protein: CASSFQGLVRETQYF
CDR3 DNA: TGTGCCAGCAGCTTTCAAGGACTAGTAAGAGAGACCCAGTACTTC
clone size: few
D gene: TRBD2
J gene: TRBJ2-5
V gene: TRBV7-2

CDR3 protein: CSALERGPPNHSPLHF
CDR3 DNA: TGCAGTGCTCTGGAAAGGGGACCCCCTAATCATTCACCCCTCCACTTT
clone size: NA
D gene: NA
J gene: TRBJ1-6
V gene: TRBV20-1

CDR3 protein: CATGGEKLFF
CDR3 DNA: TGTGCCACCGGGGGGGAAAAACTGTTTTTT
clone size: NA
D gene: NA
J gene: TRBJ1-4
V gene: TRBV15

CDR3 protein: CASSIRDRVGEQFF
CDR3 DNA: TGTGCCAGCAGTATCCGGGACAGGGTGGGTGAGCAGTTCTTC
clone size: NA
D gene: TRBD1
J gene: TRBJ2-1
V gene: TRBV6-5

CDR3 protein: CASRSGTVNYGYTF
CDR3 DNA: TGCGCCAGCAGATCCGGGACAGTTAACTATGGCTACACCTTC
clone size: NA
D gene: TRBD1
J gene: TRBJ1-2
V gene: TRBV5-1

CDR3 protein: CAISDPRLAESSYEQYF
CDR3 DNA: TGTGCCATCAGTGACCCTAGGCTAGCGGAGAGCTCCTACGAGCAGTACTTC
clone size: NA
D gene: TRBD2
J gene: TRBJ2-7
V gene: TRBV10-3

CDR3 protein: CASSLEAREQYF
CDR3 DNA: TGCGCCAGCAGCTTGGAAGCGCGAGAGCAGTACTTC
clone size: few
D gene: NA
J gene: TRBJ2-7
V gene: TRBV5-1

CDR3 protein: CAISREPTGGFGYTF
CDR3 DNA: TGTGCCATCAGCAGAGAGCCGACAGGGGGCTTTGGCTACACCTTC
clone size: NA
D gene: TRBD1
J gene: TRBJ1-2
V gene: TRBV15

CDR3 protein: CASPRTSGGVKNIQYF
CDR3 DNA: TGTGCCAGCCCCCGGACTAGCGGGGGTGTGAAAAACATTCAGTACTTC
clone size: few
D gene: NA
J gene: TRBJ2-4
V gene: TRBV21-1

CDR3 protein: CASSSLGTSSYYGYTF
CDR3 DNA: TGTGCCAGCAGCTCCTTGGGGACATCTTCCTACTATGGCTACACCTTC
clone size: few
D gene: NA
J gene: TRBJ1-2
V gene: TRBV13

CDR3 protein: CASSLATGGGLQETQYF
CDR3 DNA: TGCGCCAGCAGCTTGGCGACTGGCGGGGGCCTCCAAGAGACCCAGTACTTC
clone size: NA
D gene: NA
J gene: TRBJ2-5
V gene: TRBV5-1

CDR3 protein: CASSERTSGTDTQYF
CDR3 DNA: TGTGCCAGCAGCGAAAGGACTAGCGGCACAGATACGCAGTATTTT
clone size: NA
D gene: TRBD2
J gene: TRBJ2-3
V gene: TRBV7-3

CDR3 protein: CASLGDRESDEQYF
CDR3 DNA: TGCGCCAGCCTTGGGGACAGGGAATCGGACGAGCAGTACTTC
clone size: NA
D gene: TRBD1
J gene: TRBJ2-7
V gene: TRBV5-1

CDR3 protein: CASSQDRGGIFFGYTF
CDR3 DNA: TGCGCCAGCAGCCAAGATCGGGGAGGCATTTTCTTTGGCTACACCTTC
clone size: NA
D gene: NA
J gene: TRBJ1-2
V gene: TRBV4-3

CDR3 protein: CASSESPGNYGYTF
CDR3 DNA: TGTGCCAGCAGTGAGAGTCCGGGAAACTATGGCTACACCTTC
clone size: NA
D gene: NA
J gene: TRBJ1-2
V gene: TRBV25-1

CDR3 protein: CASSRTGSPTDTQYF
CDR3 DNA: TGCGCCAGCAGCCGGACAGGGTCCCCCACAGATACGCAGTATTTT
clone size: NA
D gene: TRBD1
J gene: TRBJ2-3
V gene: TRBV5-1

CDR3 protein: CASPPGTSGGATTADTQYF
CDR3 DNA: TGTGCCAGCCCCCCCGGGACTAGCGGGGGGGCCACGACCGCAGATACGCAGTATTTT
clone size: NA
D gene: TRBD2
J gene: TRBJ2-3
V gene: TRBV2

CDR3 protein: CAISESTAAGANVLTF
CDR3 DNA: TGTGCCATCAGTGAGTCTACGGCCGCTGGGGCCAACGTCCTGACTTTC
clone size: few
D gene: NA
J gene: TRBJ2-6
V gene: TRBV10-3

CDR3 protein: CASSQETTGKVYEQYF
CDR3 DNA: TGCGCCAGTAGCCAAGAAACGACAGGGAAGGTCTACGAGCAGTACTTC
clone size: once
D gene: TRBD1
J gene: TRBJ2-7
V gene: TRBV4-3

CDR3 protein: CASSPTAGGPTDTQYF
CDR3 DNA: TGTGCCAGCAGCCCAACGGCGGGGGGACCTACAGATACGCAGTATTTT
clone size: NA
D gene: TRBD2
J gene: TRBJ2-3
V gene: TRBV7-9

CDR3 protein: CASTSGLFSTNEKLFF
CDR3 DNA: TGTGCCAGCACCTCCGGACTCTTTTCAACTAATGAAAAACTGTTTTTT
clone size: NA
D gene: NA
J gene: TRBJ1-4
V gene: TRBV6-5

CDR3 protein: CSVETSGETTDTQYF
CDR3 DNA: TGCAGCGTTGAAACTAGCGGGGAGACCACAGATACGCAGTATTTT
clone size: NA
D gene: TRBD2
J gene: TRBJ2-3
V gene: TRBV29-1

CDR3 protein: CASSLTGTGVVYGYTF
CDR3 DNA: TGTGCCAGCAGCTTAACCGGGACAGGGGTCGTCTATGGCTACACCTTC
clone size: many
D gene: TRBD1
J gene: TRBJ1-2
V gene: TRBV7-9

CDR3 protein: CSVMDSGSYNEQFF
CDR3 DNA: TGCAGCGTTATGGACAGTGGCTCCTACAATGAGCAGTTCTTC
clone size: NA
D gene: NA
J gene: TRBJ2-1
V gene: TRBV29-1

CDR3 protein: CASQRGADNEQFF
CDR3 DNA: TGTGCCAGCCAGCGGGGGGCGGACAATGAGCAGTTCTTC
clone size: once
D gene: TRBD2
J gene: TRBJ2-1
V gene: TRBV6-5

CDR3 protein: CSVDRTAVYNEQFF
CDR3 DNA: TGCAGCGTTGACAGGACAGCCGTTTACAATGAGCAGTTCTTC
clone size: NA
D gene: NA
J gene: TRBJ2-1
V gene: TRBV29-1

CDR3 protein: CSASGTSYYNEQFF
CDR3 DNA: TGCAGTGCTTCCGGGACTAGTTACTACAATGAGCAGTTCTTC
clone size: NA
D gene: TRBD2
J gene: TRBJ2-1
V gene: TRBV20-1

CDR3 protein: CSASGGAIHEQYF
CDR3 DNA: TGCAGCGCCTCAGGGGGCGCGATCCACGAGCAGTACTTC
clone size: few
D gene: TRBD1
J gene: TRBJ2-7
V gene: TRBV29-1

CDR3 protein: CASSEGSYPNQPQHF
CDR3 DNA: TGTGCCAGCAGCGAAGGGTCTTACCCCAATCAGCCCCAGCATTTT
clone size: NA
D gene: NA
J gene: TRBJ1-5
V gene: TRBV9

CDR3 protein: CAGSLALRVPGGKINYGYTF
CDR3 DNA: TGTGCCGGCAGCTTAGCGCTCCGTGTGCCAGGGGGCAAGATTAACTATGGCTACACCTTC
clone size: NA
D gene: TRBD1
J gene: TRBJ1-2
V gene: TRBV7-2